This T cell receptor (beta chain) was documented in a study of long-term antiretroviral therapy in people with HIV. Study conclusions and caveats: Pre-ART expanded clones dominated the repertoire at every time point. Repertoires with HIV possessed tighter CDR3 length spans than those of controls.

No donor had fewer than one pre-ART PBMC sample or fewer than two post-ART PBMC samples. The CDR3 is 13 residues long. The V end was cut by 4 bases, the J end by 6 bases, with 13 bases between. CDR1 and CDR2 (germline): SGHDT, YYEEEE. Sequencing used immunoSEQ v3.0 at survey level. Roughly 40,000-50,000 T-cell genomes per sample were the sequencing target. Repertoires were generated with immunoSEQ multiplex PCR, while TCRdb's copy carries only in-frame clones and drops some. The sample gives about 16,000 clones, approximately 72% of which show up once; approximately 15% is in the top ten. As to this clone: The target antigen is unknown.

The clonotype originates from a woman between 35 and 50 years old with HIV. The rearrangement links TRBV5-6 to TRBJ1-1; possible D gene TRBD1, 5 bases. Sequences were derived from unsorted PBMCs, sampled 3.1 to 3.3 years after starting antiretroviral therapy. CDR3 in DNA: TGTGCCAGCAGCAATCAGGGAATCGCTGAAGCTTTCTTT. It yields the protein CASSNQGIAEAFF.